Listed below are T cell receptor beta chains from one sample, sequenced in a study of T cell changes during pregnancy in multiple sclerosis. The repertoire was sequenced with immunoSEQ multiplex PCR; TCRdb's copy has only in-frame clones and lacks some. The data contain just over 80,000 clones, about 96% of them singletons. The source was peripheral blood, collected in the second trimester of pregnancy. The receptors originated from a female donor with multiple sclerosis, enrolled in a pregnancy study. Each CDR3 is given with its conserved first and last residue. A D gene is named only where the DNA matches it firmly. Where a row states a size, it is once, few, many or the class of an expanded clone; other rows omit it.

v_gene	d_gene	j_gene	abundance	CDR3nt	CDR3aa
TRBV7-9	TRBD1	TRBJ2-7	NA	TGTGCCAGCAGCTTAGCCGTCGGACAGGCAAACTACGAGCAGTACTTC	CASSLAVGQANYEQYF
TRBV5-6	TRBD2	TRBJ2-2	NA	TGTGCCAGCAGCTTGGGGCTAGCGGGAGCCACCGGGGAGCTGTTTTTT	CASSLGLAGATGELFF
TRBV2	TRBD1	TRBJ1-2	NA	TGTGCCAGCAGTCGAGACAGGGGGACAGACGGCTACACCTTC	CASSRDRGTDGYTF
TRBV5-4	TRBD1	TRBJ2-5	NA	TGTGCCAGCAGCTCGAGAGGGACAGGTTCTTTCGGGACCCAGTACTTC	CASSSRGTGSFGTQYF
TRBV18	NA	TRBJ2-3	NA	TGTGCCAGCTCACCAATCGGGGGGCTTGATGCTAGCACAGATACGCAGTATTTT	CASSPIGGLDASTDTQYF
TRBV7-2	NA	TRBJ2-7	few	TGTGCCAGCAGCTCGGGCTCCCTCAGGGCCTACGAGCAGTACTTC	CASSSGSLRAYEQYF
TRBV29-1	NA	TRBJ2-7	NA	TGCAGCGTTGAGGCAGGGGATTACGAGCAGTACTTC	CSVEAGDYEQYF
TRBV27	TRBD1	TRBJ1-2	NA	TGTGCCAGCAGTTTATCGCCGGACAGGGGGCGAGGCTACACCTTC	CASSLSPDRGRGYTF
TRBV19	TRBD1	TRBJ2-1	NA	TGTGCCAGTATGGACAGGCTGGCTTACAATGAGCAGTTCTTC	CASMDRLAYNEQFF
TRBV6-5	TRBD1	TRBJ1-2	NA	TGTGCCAGCAGTAAACCGGGACAGGGGACCTACACCTTC	CASSKPGQGTYTF
TRBV7-8	TRBD1	TRBJ1-4	once	TGTGCCAGCAGCCCCCGCACAGGGGAGAGAAAACTGTTTTTT	CASSPRTGERKLFF
TRBV27	NA	TRBJ1-2	NA	TGTGCCAGCAGTTTATCGGGGCCAACTAACTATGGCTACACCTTC	CASSLSGPTNYGYTF
TRBV9	NA	TRBJ1-1	few	TGTGCCAGCAGCGTAGAGCTCATCATGAACACTGAAGCTTTCTTT	CASSVELIMNTEAFF
TRBV19	NA	TRBJ1-1	NA	TGTGCCAGTAGTCTGGCGGGGATCACTGAAGCTTTCTTT	CASSLAGITEAFF
TRBV5-6	TRBD1	TRBJ1-2	NA	TGTGCCAGCAGCTTGGCCGGGACAGCCTATGGCTACACCTTC	CASSLAGTAYGYTF
TRBV7-9	NA	TRBJ1-1	NA	TGTGCCAGCAGTCACAGGGAACGGAACACTGAAGCTTTCTTT	CASSHRERNTEAFF
TRBV7-9	NA	TRBJ2-1	NA	TGTGCCAGTCGAGGGGGAGGGCCACATGAGCAGTTCTTC	CASRGGGPHEQFF
TRBV6-5	NA	TRBJ1-3	NA	TGTGCCAGCAGAGTTACAACCTCTGGAAACACCATATATTTT	CASRVTTSGNTIYF
TRBV5-6	TRBD1	TRBJ2-7	NA	TGTGCCAGCAGCTCGACCCGCGCTCGGGACAGGAACTACGAGCAGTACTTC	CASSSTRARDRNYEQYF
TRBV15	TRBD2	TRBJ2-3	once	TGTGCCACCAGCAGAGATGATGGTAGCGGGAGGGCCACAGATACGCAGTATTTT	CATSRDDGSGRATDTQYF
TRBV9	NA	TRBJ2-7	once	TGTGCCAGCAGCCCGGGGAGCTCCTACGAGCAGTACTTC	CASSPGSSYEQYF
TRBV18	TRBD2	TRBJ2-7	NA	TGTGCCAGCTCACCTCGGGAGGGAGGTTGGGAGCAGTACTTC	CASSPREGGWEQYF
TRBV9	TRBD1	TRBJ1-2	once	TGTGCCAGCAGCGTTTCCGAGGGACAGGGGGTCTATGGCTACACCTTC	CASSVSEGQGVYGYTF
TRBV5-1	TRBD2	TRBJ2-7	NA	TGCGCCAGTGCTAGCGGGACCTCCTACGAGCAGTACTTC	CASASGTSYEQYF
TRBV11-1	NA	TRBJ2-1	once	TGTGCCAGCAGCTTAGCCCTAGCAGGCTCCTACAATGAGCAGTTCTTC	CASSLALAGSYNEQFF
TRBV29-1	TRBD1	TRBJ1-4	once	TGCAGCGCTACAGGGGCCCACTATGAAAAACTGTTTTTT	CSATGAHYEKLFF
TRBV6-1	NA	TRBJ1-2	NA	TGTGCCAGCAGCGTTGGCTCAGGGGCAGGTTGGGGCTACACCTTC	CASSVGSGAGWGYTF
TRBV25-1	NA	TRBJ2-4	NA	TGTGCCCGCCGGCGGATCGTAGCCAAAAACATTCAGTACTTC	CARRRIVAKNIQYF
TRBV7-2	TRBD1	TRBJ1-3	NA	TGTGCCAGCAGCTTAGGGGGCAGGGGGCTAAGGGCGTCTGGAAACACCATATATTTT	CASSLGGRGLRASGNTIYF
TRBV28	NA	TRBJ1-2	NA	TGTGCCAGCAGTACTAAAATTTCCGGAACCGGCTATGGCTACACCTTC	CASSTKISGTGYGYTF
TRBV10-2	TRBD1	TRBJ2-7	NA	TGCGCCAGCGGAGACAGGGGGCCCTACGAGCAGTACTTC	CASGDRGPYEQYF
TRBV29-1	TRBD1	TRBJ1-3	NA	TGCAGCGTCGGCGCAACAGGGGGCTACTCTGGAAACACCATATATTTT	CSVGATGGYSGNTIYF
TRBV6-5	TRBD1	TRBJ2-7	NA	TGTGCCAGCAGTTCGGGACATACAGGGGACGAGCAGTACTTC	CASSSGHTGDEQYF
TRBV7-6	NA	TRBJ2-7	NA	TGTGCCAGCAGCTTAGCGCAATCGGGATACGAGCAGTACTTC	CASSLAQSGYEQYF
TRBV4-2	NA	TRBJ1-1	NA	TGTGCCAGCAGCCAAGTAGGGGAAACTGAAGCTTTCTTT	CASSQVGETEAFF
TRBV10-2	TRBD1	TRBJ1-5	NA	TGCGCCAGCAGTAAATGGACAGGGGCCAATCAGCCCCAGCATTTT	CASSKWTGANQPQHF
TRBV19	TRBD1	TRBJ1-1	once	TGTGCCAGTAGTGCCGGGCAGGGGGTCGCTGAAGCTTTCTTT	CASSAGQGVAEAFF
TRBV7-9	TRBD2	TRBJ2-1	NA	TGTGCCAGCAGCCCTGGACTAGCGGAATACAATGAGCAGTTCTTC	CASSPGLAEYNEQFF
TRBV28	NA	TRBJ1-2	NA	TGTGCCAGCAGTTTTCTGGGCCAGTATGGCTACACCTTC	CASSFLGQYGYTF
TRBV11-2	NA	TRBJ2-1	NA	TGTGCCAGCGTACAGGGTCTCCCCTACAATGAGCAGTTCTTC	CASVQGLPYNEQFF
TRBV6-1	NA	TRBJ1-4	NA	TGTGCCAGCAGTGAAGCGGGCGTAGCAACTAATGAAAAACTGTTTTTT	CASSEAGVATNEKLFF
TRBV7-3	NA	TRBJ2-1	NA	TGTGCCAGCAGCTCTCCGGGATTCAATGAGCAGTTCTTC	CASSSPGFNEQFF
TRBV6-5	TRBD1	TRBJ2-2	once	TGTGCCAGCAGTCCTGACAGGGCGCACACCGGGGAGCTGTTTTTT	CASSPDRAHTGELFF
TRBV30	TRBD2	TRBJ2-1	NA	TGTGCCTTGGCGTCTAGCGGGACTTCGGGGCAGTTCTTC	CALASSGTSGQFF
TRBV19	NA	TRBJ2-4	NA	TGTGCCAGTAGTCCCTATACAGGGAGAACGGCCAAAAACATTCAGTACTTC	CASSPYTGRTAKNIQYF
TRBV5-1	TRBD2	TRBJ2-1	once	TGCGCCAGCAGCCCCAGCGGGAGGGAGTGGTCCAATGAGCAGTTCTTC	CASSPSGREWSNEQFF